The 14 T cell receptor beta chains presented below share a single source sample, sequenced in a study of blood T cell repertoires in COVID-19. Only in-frame clones appear in the TCRdb table, and some are missing; sequencing was by immunoSEQ multiplex PCR. This sample carries hundreds of thousands of clones, 92% of them seen once, and the ten largest clones take 0.7% to 0.85%. The sequencing sample was made of peripheral blood. The origin of the receptors is a man aged 55 to 70 with COVID-19, enrolled during active disease.

The J gene is TRBJ1-2, the V gene TRBV7-9, with D maybe TRBD1 (5 bases). CDR3 length: 13 amino acids. Deletions cut 4 bases from V and 5 bases from J, with 11 bases between. Germline lookup yields CDR1 SEHNR and CDR2 FQNEAQ (reference sequence). Written as DNA, the CDR3 is TGTGCCAGCAGCTCTCGACAGAATTATGGCTACACCTTC. Encoded protein: CASSSRQNYGYTF. The whole variable domain, filled in from reference TRBV7-9 and TRBJ1-2, reads DTGVSQNPRHKITKRGQNVTFRCDPISEHNRLYWYRQTLGQGPEFLTYFQNEAQLEKSRLLSDRFSAERPKGSFSTLEIQRTEQGDSAMYLCASSSRQNYGYTFGSGTRLTVV.

This clone was found once. This sequence joins TRBV19 and TRBJ2-3, with D tentatively TRBD1 (5 bases). V lost 6 bases to trimming and J lost 0 bases, with 13 bases between them. This CDR3 is 15 amino acids long. CDR1 LNHDA and CDR2 SQIVND come from the germline V gene (reference sequence). Here the CDR3 reads CASSTTVSSTDTQYF. The DNA of the CDR3 is TGTGCCAGTAGCACGACAGTTTCTAGCACAGATACGCAGTATTTT.

The CDR3 region has the DNA TGTGCCAGTAGTACCGCCGACACCCGGGGGAACATTCAGTACTTC. It encodes CASSTADTRGNIQYF. This rearrangement joins TRBV19 to TRBJ2-4, with D perhaps matching TRBD2 (6 bases). The germline gives CDR1 LNHDA, CDR2 SQIVND (reference sequence). The V end was cut by 4 bases, the J end by 7 bases, with 17 bases between. The CDR3 totals 15 residues.

The rearrangement links TRBV6-2 or TRBV6-3 to TRBJ1-1; TRBD1 aligns across 8 bases. Germline V lookup: CDR1 MNHEY, CDR2 SVGEGT. V dropped 0 bases and J dropped 0; count of bases not matched to a gene: 6. This CDR3 comprises 17 residues. For the CDR3, the DNA is TGTGCCAGCAGTTACTCCTTGACAGGGGATATGAACACTGAAGCTTTCTTT. It is translated as CASSYSLTGDMNTEAFF.

The chain combines TRBV5-1 with TRBJ1-1; no clear D. V lost 0 bases and J lost 1, with 7 bases in between. Per germline, CDR1 SGHRS and CDR2 YFSETQ. CDR3 length equals 14 residues. CDR3 residues: CASSLERRNTEAFF. In DNA form, the CDR3 reads TGCGCCAGCAGCTTGGAACGGAGGAACACTGAAGCTTTCTTT.

This clone was seen a handful of times. This chain uses TRBV28 with TRBJ1-2; 9 bases are shared with TRBD1. CDR3 size: 14 residues. CDR1 is MDHEN, CDR2 SYDVKM, per germline. J lost 5 bases, V lost 6 bases, and 7 bases had no gene match. The CDR3: CASRPPGQGYGYTF. The CDR3 DNA follows: TGTGCCAGCAGACCTCCGGGACAGGGATATGGCTACACCTTC.

A note on this clone: Other nucleotide sequences in the sample specify the same CDR3. The chain uses TRBV12-3 or TRBV12-4 and TRBJ1-1, with a tentative D call TRBD1 (5 bases). V was pared by 6 bases and J by 0 bases, with 8 bases between. The CDR3 runs to 13 residues. This chain's CDR3 is CASSPTVNTEAFF. The CDR3 DNA reads TGTGCCAGCAGCCCGACAGTGAACACTGAAGCTTTCTTT.

This chain joins TRBV10-3 and TRBJ2-1, with D tentatively TRBD2 (6 bases). Trimming stripped 4 bases from V and 3 bases from J, with 7 bases between. Germline values: CDR1 ENHRY, CDR2 SYGVKD. The CDR3 has 13 amino acids. The CDR3 spells CAISGDFYNEQFF. For the CDR3, the DNA is TGTGCCATCAGTGGGGACTTCTACAATGAGCAGTTCTTC.

This chain connects TRBV7-9 to TRBJ2-3; TRBD1 agrees at 12 bases. The CDR3 contains 14 residues. Unmatched junction bases numbered 6, after V lost 5 bases and J lost 9 bases. The germline V gene has CDR1 SEHNR and CDR2 FQNEAQ (reference sequence). CDR3: CASSPGTGGSTQYF. CDR3 bases: TGTGCCAGCAGCCCCGGGACAGGGGGCTCCACGCAGTATTTT.

The table lists this clone with a count of one. The chain combines TRBV19 with TRBJ2-1; D gene unclear. The CDR3 is 13 residues long. Germline CDR1 and CDR2: LNHDA and SQIVND (reference sequence). Trimming left V 7 bases short and J 6 bases short, with 13 bases between. CDR3 amino acids: CASTLPRSNEQFF. In nucleotides, the CDR3 is TGTGCCAGTACTCTCCCCCGGTCCAATGAGCAGTTCTTC.

The chain joins TRBV30 to TRBJ2-1; 8 positions agree with TRBD2. Germline CDR1 reads GTSNPN; CDR2 reads SVGIG (reference sequence). The CDR3 is made up of 12 amino acids. V lost 1 base and J lost 15; bases outside the gene matches: 8. CDR3 sequence reads: CAWSAGLAFWFF. The CDR3, as DNA: TGTGCCTGGAGTGCTGGACTAGCCTTTTGGTTCTTC.

The chain is built from TRBV12-5 and TRBJ2-1, with TRBD1 as a possible D gene (6 bases). CDR1 and CDR2 (germline): LGHNT, FRNRAP. V lost 7 bases and J 0 bases, leaving 19 bases between the germline ends. The CDR3 has 17 amino acids. The CDR3 here is CASDRPGTYSSYNEQFF. CDR3 DNA: TGTGCTAGTGATCGACCCGGGACATATAGCTCCTACAATGAGCAGTTCTTC. The variable domain in full, completed from reference TRBV12-5 and TRBJ2-1, reads DARVTQTPRHKVTEMGQEVTMRCQPILGHNTVFWYRQTMMQGLELLAYFRNRAPLDDSGMPKDRFSAEMPDATLATLKIQPSEPRDSAVYFCASDRPGTYSSYNEQFFGPGTRLTVL.

The CDR3 DNA follows: TGTGCCAGCAGGGGAACCCGGGGGGCAGATACGCAGTATTTT. It specifies CASRGTRGADTQYF. The rearrangement links TRBV2 to TRBJ2-3, with TRBD2 identical over 7 bases. Germline CDR1 SNHLY, CDR2 FYNNEI. The CDR3 has 14 amino acids. V was clipped by 6 bases and J by 4 bases; unmatched bases: 7.

DNA for the CDR3: TGTGCCAGCAGTGAGGAACAGGGGAACTATGGCTACACCTTC. This gives the protein CASSEEQGNYGYTF. V is TRBV6-4 and J is TRBJ1-2, with 7 bases fitting TRBD1. The V and J ends lost 3 bases and 2 bases, in that order; junction bases with no gene match: 3. The germline V gene has CDR1 MRHNA and CDR2 SNTAGT. The CDR3 runs to 14 residues.